The 23 T cell receptor beta chains listed next were all sequenced from one sample in a study of CD8 T cells in Susac syndrome. Random-hexamer reverse transcription was applied to 0.5 to 1 ug RNA. TCRdb reanalysed the immunoSEQ multiplex PCR reads using MiXCR and keeps one entry per CDR3 protein. The table records about 90,000 distinct CDR3 sequences, approximately 96% of them present only once. The material sequenced was CD8+ T cells from PBMCs. These receptors came from a human donor with Susac syndrome.

This clonotype showed up just once. V gene TRBV30 combines with J gene TRBJ2-3, with 7 bases aligning to TRBD1. The CDR3 is 14 residues long. The J segment lost 4 bases and the V segment lost 1 base, leaving 5 bases of the junction unmatched. The V gene's germline CDR1 is GTSNPN and CDR2 SVGIG (reference sequence). CDR3 nucleotides: TGTGCCTGGAGTGGGCTGCAGGGGGCAGATACGCAGTATTTT. This translates into CAWSGLQGADTQYF.

The chain joins TRBV29-1 to TRBJ2-1; 9 nucleotides align to TRBD1. Losses at the gene ends were 3 bases for V and 6 bases for J; bases not matched to a gene: 6. The CDR3 runs to 14 residues. Germline V gene sequence: CDR1 SQVTM, CDR2 ANQGSEA. This chain's CDR3 is CSVDSGQGTNEQFF. The CDR3 DNA reads as TGCAGCGTTGATTCGGGACAGGGAACCAATGAGCAGTTCTTC.

J is TRBJ1-4 and V is TRBV7-6; 8 bases are a match to TRBD1. The CDR3 has 14 amino acids. Germline V gene lookup returns CDR1 SGHVS and CDR2 FNYEAQ. The junction had 6 bases not matched to a gene; V was cut back by 5 bases and J by 7 bases. The CDR3 DNA reads as TGTGCCAGCAGCCGAACAGGGGGTATTGAAAAACTGTTTTTT. Translation: CASSRTGGIEKLFF.

The V and J genes are TRBV30 and TRBJ2-5; TRBD2 is a possible D gene (6 bases). V dropped 2 bases and J dropped 4 bases, with 23 bases sitting between them. The germline V gene encodes CDR1 GTSNPN and CDR2 SVGIG (reference sequence). The CDR3 totals 17 residues. CDR3 sequence (DNA): TGTGCCTGGAGTCCGAAAAGGGCTAGCGCTCTGGGAGAGACCCAGTACTTC. Translated: CAWSPKRASALGETQYF.

J is TRBJ2-3 and V is TRBV20-1, with 9 bases fitting TRBD1. Germline values: CDR1 DFQATT, CDR2 SNEGSKA (reference sequence). The V segment lost 3 bases and the J segment 4 bases; nucleotides outside the gene matches: 11. The CDR3 has 16 amino acids. Here the CDR3 DNA reads TGCAGTGCTAGGGGCGCCGGGACAGGGCGGGCAGATACGCAGTATTTT. Protein product: CSARGAGTGRADTQYF.

The rearrangement links TRBV6-4 to TRBJ1-6; the D gene is possibly TRBD1 (6 bases). The V gene's germline CDR1 is MRHNA and CDR2 SNTAGT. CDR3 size: 14 residues. V lost 7 bases and J 7 bases, leaving 14 bases between the germline ends. CDR3 residues: CASTDGGANSPLHF. The CDR3 region has the DNA TGTGCCAGCACCGATGGGGGGGCGAATTCACCCCTCCACTTT.

This chain links TRBV6-5 with TRBJ1-6, with D possibly TRBD1 on 5 matching bases. This CDR3 contains 15 residues. V lost 2 bases to trimming and J lost 7 bases, with 12 bases between them. The germline gives CDR1 MNHEY, CDR2 SVGAGI. The CDR3 DNA is TGTGCCAGCAGTTACCGCCAAGGGGTGAATTCACCCCTCCACTTT. Translation gives CASSYRQGVNSPLHF.

This clonotype was counted a few times. The genes are TRBV5-4 and TRBJ2-5, with TRBD1 as a possible D gene (7 bases). This CDR3 region has 13 residues. The germline V and J ends were trimmed by 4 bases and 2 bases, with 9 bases remaining between them. Germline lookup yields CDR1 SGHNT and CDR2 YYREEE (reference sequence). The CDR3 nucleotides are TGTGCCAGCAGCGCGGGACAGCAAGAGACCCAGTACTTC. This translates into CASSAGQQETQYF.

For the CDR3, the DNA is TGTGCCAGCTCCGGCGGCTCCTACGAGCAGTACTTC. Its translation is CASSGGSYEQYF. The rearrangement uses TRBV28 and TRBJ2-7; D is unclear. CDR1 is MDHEN and CDR2 is SYDVKM in the germline V gene. The CDR3 consists of 12 residues. V was trimmed by 8 bases and J by 0 bases, leaving 8 bases between them.

V is TRBV9 and J is TRBJ1-1; no clear D. V was trimmed by 3 bases and J by 1 base, leaving 10 bases between them. Germline lookup yields CDR1 SGDLS and CDR2 YYNGEE. The CDR3 is made up of 14 amino acids. In nucleotides, the CDR3 is TGTGCCAGCAGCGCCGAGGGCACGAACACTGAAGCTTTCTTT. Translating gives CASSAEGTNTEAFF.

The gene calls are TRBV12-3 or TRBV12-4 and TRBJ1-2, with D perhaps TRBD1 (6 bases). The CDR3 runs to 16 residues. Trimming removed 4 bases at V and 0 bases at J, with 15 bases between. This CDR3 reads CASSSVGGRANYGYTF. The CDR3 coding sequence is TGTGCCAGCAGTTCGGTGGGGGGCCGAGCTAACTATGGCTACACCTTC.

The V and J genes are TRBV28 and TRBJ1-6, with 9 nucleotides matching TRBD1. The V gene end was trimmed by 6 bases and the J gene end by 1 base; junction bases not matched to a gene: 1. CDR1 and CDR2 (germline): MDHEN, SYDVKM. The CDR3 runs 15 residues. This CDR3 reads CASRDRGSYNSPLHF. The CDR3 region has the DNA TGTGCCAGCAGGGACAGGGGATCCTATAATTCACCCCTCCACTTT.

The chain carries TRBV7-2 and TRBJ2-5; 8 nucleotides agree with TRBD2. Germline CDR1 reads SGHTA; CDR2 reads FQGNSA. V lost 1 base and J lost 6; bases outside the gene matches: 13. CDR3 length: 17 amino acids. The CDR3 region is CASSLDGLALSQKTQYF. The CDR3 DNA follows: TGTGCCAGCAGCTTAGACGGACTAGCCCTAAGCCAGAAGACCCAGTACTTC.

This clonotype was observed a few times. The chain links TRBV6-6 to TRBJ1-5; the D gene is possibly TRBD1 (6 bases). The CDR3 totals 14 residues. Germline-derived CDR1 and CDR2 are MNHNY and SVGAGI (reference sequence). V lost 6 bases, J lost 0 bases, and 9 bases lay in between. The CDR3 spells CASSPGDSNQPQHF. CDR3 coding DNA: TGTGCCAGCAGCCCAGGGGATAGCAATCAGCCCCAGCATTTT.

The chain combines TRBV20-1 with TRBJ2-5, with 14 bases fitting TRBD2. The length of the CDR3 is 13 residues. J lost 5 bases, V lost 7 bases, and 3 bases had no gene match. Germline V gene lookup returns CDR1 DFQATT and CDR2 SNEGSKA (reference sequence). CDR3 loop: CSVRTSGGETQYF. In DNA form, the CDR3 reads TGCAGTGTTCGGACTAGCGGGGGGGAGACCCAGTACTTC.

This chain uses TRBV24-1 with TRBJ2-1; the D call may be TRBD1 or TRBD2 (5 bases each). V was clipped by 3 bases and J by 10 bases, with 15 bases between them. This CDR3 is built from 14 residues. Germline V gene data show CDR1 as KGHDR and CDR2 as SFDVKD. The CDR3 region has the DNA TGTGCCACCAGTGATCCCCCTCTGGGGGAAGAGCAGTTCTTC. Translation gives CATSDPPLGEEQFF.

The chain recombines TRBV7-8 with TRBJ1-5; the D is unclear. Germline V lookup: CDR1 SGHVS, CDR2 FQNEAQ. With 0 bases removed from V and 3 bases from J, the gap between germline ends came to 9 bases. CDR3 length equals 15 residues. Here the CDR3 DNA reads TGTGCCAGCAGCTTAGCGGAAACCATCAATCAGCCCCAGCATTTT. This sequence encodes CASSLAETINQPQHF.

This chain joins TRBV20-1 and TRBJ2-7, with D perhaps being TRBD1 or TRBD2 (5 bases each). In germline, CDR1 is DFQATT, CDR2 SNEGSKA (reference sequence). Trimming shortened V by 6 bases and J by 0 bases, and 15 bases separated the two germline ends. This CDR3 comprises 14 residues. This CDR3 is CSASDRDASYEQYF. The CDR3 nucleotides read TGCAGTGCCTCAGACCGGGACGCCTCCTACGAGCAGTACTTC.

This clonotype has a single count. The chain is built from TRBV27 and TRBJ2-1; D gene unclear. There are 14 residues in the CDR3. The germline V and J ends were trimmed by 7 bases and 5 bases, with 15 bases remaining between them. Germline assignment: CDR1 MNHEY and CDR2 SMNVEV (reference sequence). CDR3 nucleotide sequence: TGTGCCAGCATTCAAGGCAGCAACCACAATGAGCAGTTCTTC. Amino acids: CASIQGSNHNEQFF.

The gene calls are TRBV19 and TRBJ1-5; possible D gene TRBD1, 6 bases. V dropped 5 bases and J dropped 3 bases, with 8 bases sitting between them. Germline V gives CDR1 LNHDA, CDR2 SQIVND (reference sequence). The CDR3 has 13 amino acids. CDR3 region: CASSYRVNQPQHF. The CDR3 nucleotides read TGTGCCAGTAGTTACAGGGTCAATCAGCCCCAGCATTTT.

The chain carries TRBV11-2 and TRBJ2-2; TRBD1 is a possible D gene (6 bases). The germline gives CDR1 SGHAT, CDR2 FQNNGV. V lost 4 bases and J lost 7, with 13 bases in between. The CDR3 loop spans 14 amino acids. Here the CDR3 DNA reads TGTGCCAGCAGCTCGACAGGCCGGGACGGGGAGCTGTTTTTT. This gives the protein CASSSTGRDGELFF.

With respect to this clonotype: One junction end disagrees with the germline gene, perhaps due to a read error. This chain uses TRBV5-4 with TRBJ2-5, with D perhaps matching TRBD1 (5 bases). Germline V gene data show CDR1 as SGHNT and CDR2 as YYREEE (reference sequence). The CDR3 is 12 amino acids. The CDR3 spells CASSFGQGTQYF. CDR3 nucleotide sequence: TGTGCCAGCAGCTTCGGACAAGGGACCCAGTACTTC.

This chain's CDR3 is CASSPSGALLGGELFF. The CDR3 bases are TGCGCCAGCAGCCCTTCGGGGGCCCTATTGGGCGGGGAGCTGTTTTTT. The V call is TRBV4-3, the J call TRBJ2-2; D might be TRBD1 or TRBD2, each matching 6 bases. The CDR3 sequence is 16 residues long. Trimming shortened V by 4 bases and J by 7 bases, and 19 bases separated the two germline ends. The germline V gene encodes CDR1 LGHNA and CDR2 YSLEER.